Listed below are T cell receptor beta chains from one sample, sequenced in a study of blood T cell repertoires in COVID-19. Using immunoSEQ multiplex PCR, the repertoire was profiled, and TCRdb retains in-frame clones only, with some absent. The sample holds roughly 330,000 clones, about 87% seen once. The sequenced sample consisted of peripheral blood. These receptors all come from a man younger than 40 with COVID-19, enrolled during active disease. Both conserved end residues are part of each CDR3. A D gene is named only where the DNA matches it firmly. The size entry is marked missing in some rows and otherwise reads once, few, many or a size class.

cdr3_aa: CASKKEGTGSNEQFF
cdr3_nt: TGTGCCAGCAAGAAGGAGGGGACAGGGAGCAATGAGCAGTTCTTC
d_call: TRBD1
j_call: TRBJ2-1
cdr3_length: 15
clone_size: once
v_call: TRBV2

cdr3_aa: CASSSRLEQYF
cdr3_nt: TGTGCCAGCAGTTCCCGGTTGGAGCAGTACTTC
d_call: NA
j_call: TRBJ2-7
cdr3_length: 11
clone_size: NA
v_call: TRBV6-5

cdr3_aa: CASTAWGREEAFF
cdr3_nt: TGTGCCAGCACCGCTTGGGGGCGAGAAGAAGCTTTCTTT
d_call: NA
j_call: TRBJ1-1
cdr3_length: 13
clone_size: once
v_call: TRBV28

cdr3_aa: CASSATGRLNYGYTF
cdr3_nt: TGTGCCAGCAGTGCGACAGGGAGACTTAACTATGGCTACACCTTC
d_call: TRBD1
j_call: TRBJ1-2
cdr3_length: 15
clone_size: NA
v_call: TRBV6-6

cdr3_aa: CASSLERGENTGELFF
cdr3_nt: TGCGCCAGCAGCTTGGAACGCGGAGAGAACACCGGGGAGCTGTTTTTT
d_call: NA
j_call: TRBJ2-2
cdr3_length: 16
clone_size: NA
v_call: TRBV5-1

cdr3_aa: CASSISGGDEQYF
cdr3_nt: TGTGCCAGTAGTATATCCGGGGGGGACGAGCAGTACTTC
d_call: TRBD2
j_call: TRBJ2-7
cdr3_length: 13
clone_size: NA
v_call: TRBV19

cdr3_aa: CASSTDRGRGSPLHF
cdr3_nt: TGTGCCAGCAGCACCGACAGGGGGCGAGGATCACCCCTCCACTTT
d_call: TRBD1
j_call: TRBJ1-6
cdr3_length: 15
clone_size: few
v_call: TRBV11-2

cdr3_aa: CASSLGSRLNQPQHF
cdr3_nt: TGTGCCAGCAGCTTAGGGAGCAGGCTCAATCAGCCCCAGCATTTT
d_call: NA
j_call: TRBJ1-5
cdr3_length: 15
clone_size: NA
v_call: TRBV5-5

cdr3_aa: CASSQDTSASTDTQYF
cdr3_nt: TGCGCCAGCAGCCAAGATACTAGCGCAAGCACAGATACGCAGTATTTT
d_call: TRBD2
j_call: TRBJ2-3
cdr3_length: 16
clone_size: NA
v_call: TRBV4-1

cdr3_aa: CASSFTGGVNTEAFF
cdr3_nt: TGTGCCAGCAGTTTCACAGGGGGCGTGAACACTGAAGCTTTCTTT
d_call: TRBD1
j_call: TRBJ1-1
cdr3_length: 15
clone_size: NA
v_call: TRBV3-1/TRBV3-2

cdr3_aa: CASSSTGTGAYGYTF
cdr3_nt: TGTGCCAGCAGTTCAACAGGGACAGGGGCTTATGGCTACACCTTC
d_call: TRBD1
j_call: TRBJ1-2
cdr3_length: 15
clone_size: NA
v_call: TRBV28

cdr3_aa: CASIHPNRQGTEAFF
cdr3_nt: TGTGCCAGCATCCACCCGAATCGACAGGGCACTGAAGCTTTCTTT
d_call: TRBD1
j_call: TRBJ1-1
cdr3_length: 15
clone_size: NA
v_call: TRBV7-2

cdr3_aa: CASSRTGGGSGYTF
cdr3_nt: TGCGCCAGCAGCCGAACCGGGGGGGGATCCGGCTACACCTTC
d_call: NA
j_call: TRBJ1-2
cdr3_length: 14
clone_size: NA
v_call: TRBV4-3

cdr3_aa: CASSYSGTGGDNGYTF
cdr3_nt: TGTGCCAGCAGTTACTCGGGTACAGGGGGCGACAATGGCTACACCTTC
d_call: TRBD1
j_call: TRBJ1-2
cdr3_length: 16
clone_size: NA
v_call: TRBV6-5

cdr3_aa: CASSVEGQGDTIYF
cdr3_nt: TGTGCCAGCAGCGTAGAGGGACAGGGGGACACCATATATTTT
d_call: TRBD1
j_call: TRBJ1-3
cdr3_length: 14
clone_size: NA
v_call: TRBV9

cdr3_aa: CASSYSQMTGSEQYF
cdr3_nt: TGTGCCAGCAGTTACTCTCAGATGACAGGGAGCGAGCAGTACTTC
d_call: TRBD1
j_call: TRBJ2-7
cdr3_length: 15
clone_size: NA
v_call: TRBV6-5

cdr3_aa: CASSSGLAGLNYEQYF
cdr3_nt: TGCGCCAGCAGCTCCGGACTAGCGGGACTCAACTACGAGCAGTACTTC
d_call: TRBD2
j_call: TRBJ2-7
cdr3_length: 16
clone_size: NA
v_call: TRBV5-1

cdr3_aa: CASSLIRNTEAFF
cdr3_nt: TGTGCCAGCAGCCTAATCAGGAACACTGAAGCTTTCTTT
d_call: NA
j_call: TRBJ1-1
cdr3_length: 13
clone_size: NA
v_call: TRBV3-1/TRBV3-2

cdr3_aa: CASGQVYEQYF
cdr3_nt: TGTGCCAGCGGGCAGGTCTACGAGCAGTACTTC
d_call: NA
j_call: TRBJ2-7
cdr3_length: 11
clone_size: once
v_call: TRBV25-1

cdr3_aa: CASSPQRSSYNEQFF
cdr3_nt: TGTGCCAGCAGCCCCCAGCGGAGCTCCTACAATGAGCAGTTCTTC
d_call: NA
j_call: TRBJ2-1
cdr3_length: 15
clone_size: NA
v_call: TRBV2

cdr3_aa: CASSPPVAYPLRGYTF
cdr3_nt: TGTGCCAGCAGCCCACCGGTTGCATACCCACTGAGAGGCTACACCTTC
d_call: NA
j_call: TRBJ1-2
cdr3_length: 16
clone_size: NA
v_call: TRBV6-2/TRBV6-3

cdr3_aa: CASSLGLAGRADTQYF
cdr3_nt: TGCGCCAGCAGCTTGGGACTAGCGGGACGAGCAGATACGCAGTATTTT
d_call: TRBD2
j_call: TRBJ2-3
cdr3_length: 16
clone_size: NA
v_call: TRBV5-1

cdr3_aa: CASSPRQGGPYEQYF
cdr3_nt: TGTGCCAGCAGTCCGCGACAGGGTGGGCCCTACGAGCAGTACTTC
d_call: TRBD1
j_call: TRBJ2-7
cdr3_length: 15
clone_size: NA
v_call: TRBV27

cdr3_aa: CASSQDRGNTEAFF
cdr3_nt: TGTGCCAGCAGCCAAGACAGGGGGAACACTGAAGCTTTCTTT
d_call: NA
j_call: TRBJ1-1
cdr3_length: 14
clone_size: NA
v_call: TRBV4-2

cdr3_aa: CATSDSRQGGQPQHF
cdr3_nt: TGTGCCACCAGTGACTCAAGACAGGGCGGGCAGCCCCAGCATTTT
d_call: TRBD1
j_call: TRBJ1-5
cdr3_length: 15
clone_size: NA
v_call: TRBV24-1

cdr3_aa: CASSEAQGAQGYTF
cdr3_nt: TGTGCCAGCAGTGAAGCCCAGGGGGCGCAGGGCTACACCTTC
d_call: TRBD1
j_call: TRBJ1-2
cdr3_length: 14
clone_size: NA
v_call: TRBV6-1

cdr3_aa: CASSYPSSYEQYF
cdr3_nt: TGTGCCAGCAGTTACCCCTCCTCCTACGAGCAGTACTTC
d_call: NA
j_call: TRBJ2-7
cdr3_length: 13
clone_size: NA
v_call: TRBV6-6

cdr3_aa: CASSFVGGTGEQYF
cdr3_nt: TGTGCCAGCAGCTTCGTCGGGGGAACGGGCGAGCAGTACTTC
d_call: NA
j_call: TRBJ2-7
cdr3_length: 14
clone_size: NA
v_call: TRBV7-8

cdr3_aa: CASSQEDRKYYEQYF
cdr3_nt: TGCGCCAGCAGCCAAGAAGACAGAAAATACTACGAGCAGTACTTC
d_call: NA
j_call: TRBJ2-7
cdr3_length: 15
clone_size: NA
v_call: TRBV4-3

cdr3_aa: CASSLGGGPGNEQFF
cdr3_nt: TGTGCCAGCAGCTTAGGCGGGGGCCCTGGCAATGAGCAGTTCTTC
d_call: NA
j_call: TRBJ2-1
cdr3_length: 15
clone_size: NA
v_call: TRBV11-2

cdr3_aa: CASSERGLSNQPQHF
cdr3_nt: TGTGCCAGCAGTGAAAGAGGTCTTAGCAATCAGCCCCAGCATTTT
d_call: NA
j_call: TRBJ1-5
cdr3_length: 15
clone_size: once
v_call: TRBV2

cdr3_aa: CASNPGRGQETQYF
cdr3_nt: TGCGCCAGCAATCCCGGGCGGGGGCAAGAGACCCAGTACTTC
d_call: TRBD2
j_call: TRBJ2-5
cdr3_length: 14
clone_size: NA
v_call: TRBV5-1

cdr3_aa: CASSLGQFKVGEKLFF
cdr3_nt: TGTGCCAGCAGCCTAGGACAGTTCAAAGTAGGTGAAAAACTGTTTTTT
d_call: NA
j_call: TRBJ1-4
cdr3_length: 16
clone_size: NA
v_call: TRBV3-1/TRBV3-2

cdr3_aa: CASSGGASGTSGWEQFF
cdr3_nt: TGTGCCAGTAGCGGGGGGGCTAGCGGGACCTCCGGGTGGGAGCAGTTCTTC
d_call: TRBD2
j_call: TRBJ2-1
cdr3_length: 17
clone_size: NA
v_call: TRBV19

cdr3_aa: CASSQDHGSGGDEQYF
cdr3_nt: TGTGCCAGCAGCCAAGATCACGGGTCAGGGGGTGACGAGCAGTACTTC
d_call: TRBD1
j_call: TRBJ2-7
cdr3_length: 16
clone_size: NA
v_call: TRBV4-2

cdr3_aa: CATSDTPGTSLIQQFF
cdr3_nt: TGTGCCACCAGTGACACCCCCGGGACTAGCCTTATTCAGCAGTTCTTC
d_call: TRBD2
j_call: TRBJ2-1
cdr3_length: 16
clone_size: NA
v_call: TRBV24-1